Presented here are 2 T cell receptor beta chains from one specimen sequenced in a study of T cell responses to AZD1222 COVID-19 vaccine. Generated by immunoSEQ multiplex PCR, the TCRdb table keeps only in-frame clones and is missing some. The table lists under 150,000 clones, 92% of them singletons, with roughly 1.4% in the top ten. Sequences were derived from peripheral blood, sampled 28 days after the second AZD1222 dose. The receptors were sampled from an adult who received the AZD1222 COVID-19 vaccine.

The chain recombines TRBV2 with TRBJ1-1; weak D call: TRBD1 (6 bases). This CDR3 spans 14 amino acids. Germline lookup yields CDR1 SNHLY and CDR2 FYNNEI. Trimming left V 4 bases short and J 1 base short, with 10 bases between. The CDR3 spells CASSAGTTNTEAFF. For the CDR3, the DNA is TGTGCCAGCAGTGCCGGGACAACGAACACTGAAGCTTTCTTT.

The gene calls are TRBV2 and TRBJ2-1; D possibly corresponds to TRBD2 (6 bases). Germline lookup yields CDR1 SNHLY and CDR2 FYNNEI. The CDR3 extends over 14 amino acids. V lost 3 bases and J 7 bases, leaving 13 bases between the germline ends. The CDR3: CASSERDFRNEQFF. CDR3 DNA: TGTGCCAGCAGTGAGAGGGACTTCAGAAATGAGCAGTTCTTC.